What follows are 32 T cell receptor beta chains derived from one specimen sequenced in a study of metastatic and nonmetastatic thyroid tumors. Using MiXCR, TCRdb reanalyzed the PCR reads. The profile shows 30,000 or so clones, 7.4% of them singletons. None of the patients had undergone any treatment ahead of thyroid surgery. The sample comprised blood. Receptor source: a female donor with papillary thyroid cancer or a benign thyroid nodule (not recorded which). Some clones in this sample may be carry-over from other donors' samples.

This clone was recorded at least ten times. The V call is TRBV4-1, the J call TRBJ2-7; 11 nucleotides match TRBD2. The CDR3 runs to 15 residues. Germline V gene data show CDR1 as MGHRA and CDR2 as YSYEKL. The ends lost 6 bases at V and 0 bases at J; junction bases unmatched: 4. The chain's CDR3 is CASRPTSGSSYEQYF. The CDR3, as DNA: TGCGCCAGCAGACCCACTAGCGGGAGCTCCTACGAGCAGTACTTC.

This clone has a count of ten or more. The chain carries TRBV12-3 or TRBV12-4 and TRBJ2-5; D call uncertain. Trimming removed 4 bases at V and 7 bases at J, with 10 bases between. CDR3 length equals 12 residues. The CDR3 protein is CASSSAWGTQYF. The CDR3 DNA reads TGTGCCAGCAGTTCCGCTTGGGGGACCCAGTACTTC.

This clone has only a few counts. Other DNA sequences of this sample code for an identical CDR3. J is TRBJ2-6 and V is TRBV5-6; D is perhaps TRBD1 (6 bases). Between the trimmed V and J ends, which lost 0 bases and 1 base, there was a span of 14 bases. CDR1 and CDR2 (germline): SGHDT, YYEEEE. There are 18 residues in the CDR3. This CDR3 reads CASSLARTDPSGANVLTF. The CDR3 DNA follows: TGTGCCAGCAGCTTGGCCCGGACAGACCCATCTGGGGCCAACGTCCTGACTTTC.

There are many counts of this clone. The chain is built from TRBV5-1 and TRBJ2-1; 15 bases align to TRBD2. CDR3 size: 17 residues. The germline V gene has CDR1 SGHRS and CDR2 YFSETQ. Unmatched junction bases numbered 6, after V lost 1 base and J lost 7 bases. The CDR3 loop reads CASSLRAGTSGRNEQFF. CDR3 sequence (DNA): TGCGCCAGCAGCTTGAGGGCGGGGACTAGCGGGAGGAATGAGCAGTTCTTC.

The sample holds many counts of this clone. This chain uses TRBV4-1 with TRBJ1-2, with no clear D. Germline values: CDR1 MGHRA, CDR2 YSYEKL. The CDR3 contains 14 residues. Trimming removed 1 base from V and 4 bases from J, with 10 bases in between. The CDR3 nucleotides are TGCGCCAGCAGCCAAGGACCGAGGGCCTATGGCTACACCTTC. Protein sequence: CASSQGPRAYGYTF.

This clone showed up many times. The rearrangement joins TRBV6-1 to TRBJ2-5; TRBD2 aligns across 10 bases. CDR1 is MNHNS, CDR2 SASEGT, per germline. J was trimmed by 2 bases and V by 6 bases; bases with no gene match: 9. The CDR3 is made up of 16 amino acids. CDR3 in DNA: TGTGCCAGCAGCGGTTGGACTAGCGGAGCTCAAGAGACCCAGTACTTC. Its translation: CASSGWTSGAQETQYF.

In its sample, this clone was seen many times. For the CDR3, the DNA is TGCGCCAGCAGCTTCGGGGACTCCCTCACAGATACGCAGTATTTT. The encoded protein is CASSFGDSLTDTQYF. V and J are TRBV5-1 and TRBJ2-3; D may be TRBD2 (6 bases). Per germline, CDR1 SGHRS and CDR2 YFSETQ. The CDR3 sequence is 15 residues long. V shed 2 bases and J shed 2 bases, with 12 bases lying between them.

This clone has ten or more counts. CDR3 bases: TGCAGTGCTAGAGGGGGGCTAGCGGGGCTGAACACCGGGGAGCTGTTTTTT. It encodes CSARGGLAGLNTGELFF. The chain joins TRBV20-1 to TRBJ2-2, with TRBD2 matching 9 bases. Germline V lookup: CDR1 DFQATT, CDR2 SNEGSKA (reference sequence). The CDR3 runs 17 residues. The V segment lost 1 base and the J segment 1 base; nucleotides outside the gene matches: 7.

This clone was picked up many times. V gene TRBV4-2 combines with J gene TRBJ2-2, with 10 nucleotides matching TRBD2. This CDR3 has 16 residues. The V and J ends lost 3 bases and 2 bases, in that order; junction bases with no gene match: 3. Germline V CDR1 and CDR2: LGHNA, YNFKEQ. The CDR3 region is CASSQGTSVNTGELFF. In DNA form, the CDR3 reads TGTGCCAGCAGCCAGGGGACTAGCGTAAACACCGGGGAGCTGTTTTTT.

This clone was counted at least ten times. The chain combines TRBV12-3 or TRBV12-4 with TRBJ1-5; D not resolved. Trimming cost V 4 bases and J 3 bases, with 4 bases left between them. This CDR3 is 12 amino acids long. The CDR3 DNA reads TGTGCCAGCAGTTCGTACAATCAGCCCCAGCATTTT. Protein sequence: CASSSYNQPQHF.

This clone was counted ten times or more. Other DNA sequences from this sample encode an identical CDR3 as well. This chain uses TRBV5-1 with TRBJ2-7; no firm D call. V was clipped by 0 bases and J by 4 bases, with 11 bases between them. This CDR3 has 14 amino acids. The germline V gene has CDR1 SGHRS and CDR2 YFSETQ. CDR3 DNA: TGCGCCAGCAGCTTGGTACCAAACGGATACGAGCAGTACTTC. Its translation: CASSLVPNGYEQYF.

This clone was seen ten or more times. The V gene is TRBV11-2, the J gene TRBJ1-4; 8 bases map to TRBD1. Germline V CDR1 and CDR2: SGHAT, FQNNGV. The CDR3 is 14 residues long. J lost 8 bases, V lost 5 bases, and 7 bases had no gene match. Written as DNA, the CDR3 is TGTGCCAGCAGCCCCGACAGGGGTCGGGAAAAACTGTTTTTT. Encoded protein: CASSPDRGREKLFF.

This clone showed up many times. The chain couples TRBV27 to TRBJ2-1, with 10 bases that match TRBD2. V gave up 2 bases and J gave up 8 bases; unmatched junction bases: 9. In germline, CDR1 is MNHEY, CDR2 SMNVEV (reference sequence). This CDR3 has 16 amino acids. DNA for the CDR3: TGTGCCAGCAGTTTAAGTAGCGGGGGGCCCGGGGATGAGCAGTTCTTC. Translated, it gives CASSLSSGGPGDEQFF.

Many counts were recorded for this clone. The V and J genes are TRBV5-1 and TRBJ1-1; D is unresolved. The CDR3 totals 14 residues. V was trimmed by 3 bases and J by 0 bases, leaving 9 bases between them. Germline CDR1 reads SGHRS; CDR2 reads YFSETQ. This CDR3 reads CASSYHGVNTEAFF. The CDR3 coding sequence is TGCGCCAGCAGCTACCATGGGGTGAACACTGAAGCTTTCTTT.

This clone was observed many times. The J gene is TRBJ2-7, the V gene TRBV12-3 or TRBV12-4, with 8 bases matching TRBD1. The CDR3 runs 15 residues. Germline trimming cut 4 bases from V and 0 bases from J; bases unmatched to any gene: 5. This CDR3 is CASSSAGGGSYEQYF. The CDR3 DNA reads TGTGCCAGCAGTTCTGCAGGGGGCGGCTCCTACGAGCAGTACTTC.

In its sample, this clone was seen many times. Being one base from a much bigger clone, this may be a read error. In DNA form, the CDR3 reads TGTGCCAGCAGTGAAGTCCATGGCTACACCTTC. Its translation is CASSEVHGYTF. This sequence joins TRBV2 and TRBJ1-2, with D hard to call. The V end lost 1 base, the J end lost 6 bases, and 3 bases lay between the germline ends. The CDR3 extends over 11 amino acids. The germline CDR1 and CDR2 sequences are SNHLY and FYNNEI.

Many counts were recorded for this clone. This chain uses TRBV11-1 with TRBJ2-7, with a possible D match to TRBD2 (6 bases). Trimming pared 8 bases from V and 2 bases from J, leaving 22 bases between. Per the germline V gene, CDR1 is SGHAT and CDR2 is FQDESV (reference sequence). The CDR3 loop spans 16 amino acids. The CDR3 region is CASAEGEETLPYEQYF. The DNA of the CDR3 is TGTGCCAGCGCCGAAGGGGAGGAGACCCTTCCCTACGAGCAGTACTTC.

There are many counts of this clone. A clone one base away is much larger, so this may be a read error. The chain has TRBV25-1 and TRBJ2-1; D is possibly TRBD1 or TRBD2 (5 bases each). This CDR3 comprises 11 residues. V was cut by 5 bases and J by 11 bases, with 10 bases left in between. From germline, CDR1 is MGHDK and CDR2 SYGVNS. CDR3 coding DNA: TGTGCCAGCAGTCGAGGGGATAAGCAGTTCTTC. This codes for CASSRGDKQFF.

This clone was detected ten times or more. The DNA for the CDR3 is TGTGCCAGCAGCTTGGGAACCTACGAGCAGTACTTC. It yields the protein CASSLGTYEQYF. The chain uses TRBV5-8 and TRBJ2-7; D remains ambiguous. V dropped 0 bases and J dropped 2 bases, with 3 bases sitting between them. Germline values: CDR1 SGHTS, CDR2 YDEGEE. The CDR3 has 12 amino acids.

There are many counts of this clone. CDR3 amino acids: CRGTSGSYEQYF. CDR3 DNA sequence: TGCAGGGGGACTAGCGGGAGCTACGAGCAGTACTTC. The rearrangement joins TRBV20-1 to TRBJ2-7, with 14 bases that match TRBD2. Germline V lookup: CDR1 DFQATT, CDR2 SNEGSKA (reference sequence). The CDR3 consists of 12 residues.

This clone was seen repeatedly, ten times or more. A single base separates this from a much larger clone, so it may be a read error. Since no conserved phenylalanine or tryptophan closes the CDR3, a read error is the likely cause. The chain links TRBV3-1 to TRBJ1-6; 9 bases agree with TRBD1. Germline CDR1 LGHDT, CDR2 YNNKEL (reference sequence). V lost 4 bases and J lost 6; bases outside the gene matches: 4. The CDR3 runs 15 residues. The CDR3 nucleotides are TGTGCCAGCAGCCCGGGACAGGGTTTTAATTCACCCCTCCACTCT. It specifies CASSPGQGFNSPLHS.

In its sample, this clone was seen many times. The CDR3 nucleotides read TGTGCCAGCGGGGGGGGGGCCGCACCCTACGAGCAGTACTTC. Amino acid sequence: CASGGGAAPYEQYF. This chain connects TRBV28 to TRBJ2-7; possible D gene TRBD2, 7 bases. Trimming removed 8 bases at V and 2 bases at J, with 16 bases between. The germline gives CDR1 MDHEN, CDR2 SYDVKM. The CDR3 has 14 amino acids. The complete variable domain, with remaining parts taken from reference TRBV28 and TRBJ2-7, reads DVKVTQSSRYLVKRTGEKVFLECVQDMDHENMFWYRQDPGLGLRLIYFSYDVKMKEKGDIPEGYSVSREKKERFSLILESASTNQTSMYLCASGGGAAPYEQYFGPGTRLTVT.

This clone occurred many times. The V call is TRBV7-2, the J call TRBJ2-3, with D possibly matching TRBD2 (7 bases). CDR3 length: 15 amino acids. The germline V and J ends were trimmed by 5 bases and 5 bases, with 17 bases remaining between them. The germline CDR1 and CDR2 sequences are SGHTA and FQGNSA. The CDR3 reads CASSPLMGGLDTQYF. In nucleotides, the CDR3 is TGTGCCAGCAGCCCACTCATGGGGGGGCTAGATACGCAGTATTTT. Variable domain in full (rest from reference TRBV7-2 and TRBJ2-3): GAGVSQSPSNKVTEKGKDVELRCDPISGHTALYWYRQSLGQGLEFLIYFQGNSAPDKSGLPSDRFSAERTGGSVSTLTIQRTQQEDSAVYLCASSPLMGGLDTQYFGPGTRLTVL.

This clone appeared many times. The rearrangement joins TRBV5-1 to TRBJ2-1, with 10 bases identical to TRBD1. Trimming took 4 bases from V and 8 from J; bases not matched to a gene: 9. The CDR3 is made up of 15 amino acids. Per the germline V gene, CDR1 is SGHRS and CDR2 is YFSETQ. This CDR3 is CASSTGQGVDYEQFF. CDR3 nucleotides: TGCGCCAGCAGCACCGGACAGGGGGTTGACTATGAGCAGTTCTTC.

This clone was detected ten times or more. The V call is TRBV10-3, the J call TRBJ1-2, with 11 bases identical to TRBD1. Losses at the gene ends were 6 bases for V and 5 bases for J; bases not matched to a gene: 8. The CDR3 contains 15 residues. From germline, CDR1 is ENHRY and CDR2 SYGVKD. This CDR3 reads CAIRDNRDRGYGYTF. The CDR3 coding sequence is TGTGCCATCAGAGATAATCGGGACAGGGGGTATGGCTACACCTTC.

This clone is deemed medium-sized. CDR3 protein: CASSYGGGITEAFF. The CDR3 DNA reads TGTGCCAGCAGTTACGGCGGGGGCATCACTGAAGCTTTCTTT. The chain employs TRBV6-2 or TRBV6-3 and TRBJ1-1; the D gene is possibly TRBD1 (6 bases). The CDR3 runs 14 residues. The V end was cut by 2 bases, the J end by 4 bases, with 11 bases between. Germline-derived CDR1 and CDR2 are MNHEY and SVGEGT.

This clone was observed at least ten times. DNA of the CDR3: TGTGCCAGTAGGAGGGTCGGGAACACCGGGGAGCTGTTTTTT. Residues: CASRRVGNTGELFF. The V and J genes are TRBV19 and TRBJ2-2; D possibly corresponds to TRBD2 (5 bases). The CDR3 spans 14 residues. The V gene lost 6 bases and the J gene lost 1 base, with 9 bases spanning the gap. Germline loops: CDR1 LNHDA, CDR2 SQIVND (reference sequence).

This clone was observed at least ten times. Just one base apart from a much larger clone, this may be a read error. Other DNA sequences in the same sample also yield this CDR3. V and J are TRBV28 and TRBJ1-5; no clear D gene. V lost 2 bases to trimming and J lost 7 bases, with 9 bases between them. The CDR3 has 13 amino acids. Germline V gene sequence: CDR1 MDHEN, CDR2 SYDVKM. This CDR3 is CASSLGVHQPQHF. Written as DNA, the CDR3 is TGTGCCAGCAGTTTAGGGGTTCACCAGCCCCAGCATTTT.

This clone was counted ten times or more. The chain links TRBV11-2 to TRBJ2-7; D unresolved. V was pared by 2 bases and J by 10 bases, with 12 bases between. The CDR3 contains 12 residues. Germline V gene sequence: CDR1 SGHAT, CDR2 FQNNGV. The CDR3 sequence is CASSLKGKSQYF. CDR3 coding DNA: TGTGCCAGCAGCTTAAAAGGGAAAAGTCAGTACTTC.

This chain joins TRBV30 and TRBJ2-2; perhaps TRBD1 as D (6 bases). With 2 bases removed from V and 6 bases from J, the gap between germline ends came to 10 bases. This CDR3 has 13 residues. Looked up from germline, CDR1 is GTSNPN and CDR2 is SVGIG (reference sequence). The CDR3 spells CAWSLGGSGELFF. CDR3 sequence (DNA): TGTGCCTGGAGTTTAGGGGGATCCGGGGAGCTGTTTTTT.

This clone occurred many times. The genes are TRBV6-4 and TRBJ2-1, with 11 positions matching TRBD2. From germline, CDR1 is MRHNA and CDR2 SNTAGT. The CDR3 runs 15 residues. The V and J ends lost 0 bases and 6 bases, in that order; junction bases with no gene match: 1. This CDR3 is CASSDSGTSGNEQFF. The CDR3 coding sequence is TGTGCCAGCAGTGACTCGGGGACTAGCGGCAATGAGCAGTTCTTC.

This clone was picked up many times. The chain recombines TRBV20-1 with TRBJ2-7, with 7 nucleotides matching TRBD1. This CDR3 is 13 amino acids long. Germline CDR1 is DFQATT and CDR2 is SNEGSKA (reference sequence). The V gene end was trimmed by 0 bases and the J gene end by 7 bases; junction bases not matched to a gene: 6. As DNA, the CDR3 is TGCAGTGCTAGAGATTTGACAGGGCGGGAGCAGTACTTC. It is translated as CSARDLTGREQYF.